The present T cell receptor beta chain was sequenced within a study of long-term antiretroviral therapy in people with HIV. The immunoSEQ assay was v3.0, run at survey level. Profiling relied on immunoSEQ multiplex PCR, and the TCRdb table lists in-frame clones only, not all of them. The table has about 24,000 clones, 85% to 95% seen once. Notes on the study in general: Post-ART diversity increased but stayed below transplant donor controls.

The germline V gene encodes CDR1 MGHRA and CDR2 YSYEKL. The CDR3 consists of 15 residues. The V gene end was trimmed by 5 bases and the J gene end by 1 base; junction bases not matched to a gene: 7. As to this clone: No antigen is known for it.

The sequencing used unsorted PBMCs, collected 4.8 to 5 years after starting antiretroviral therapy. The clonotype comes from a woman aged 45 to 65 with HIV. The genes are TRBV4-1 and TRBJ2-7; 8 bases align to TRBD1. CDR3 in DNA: TGCGCCAGCAGCGAAACGGACAGGGTTTCCTACGAGCAGTACTTC. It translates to CASSETDRVSYEQYF.